This T cell receptor (beta chain) was sequenced during a study of T cells in Graves' hyperthyroidism and ophthalmopathy. Whole-study context: Peripheral blood was drawn at first diagnosis, prior to all treatment. Study-level results: Appearing also in blood were most of the thyroid clonotypes expanded above 0.001.

In this sample, this clonotype turned up many times. Its antigen remains unidentified. V lost 0 bases and J lost 3, with 2 bases in between. CDR3 length: 12 amino acids. CDR1 and CDR2 (germline): LNHNV, YYDKDF (reference sequence). Under 3 months was the duration of disease in ophthalmopathy patients, who also had a Clinical Activity Score of at least 3 and a NOSPECS grade of at least 4. In making diagnoses, clinical symptoms, serum thyroxine and TRAb, thyroid ultrasound and orbital computed tomography were all used. TCR beta CDR3 regions were amplified from RNA. The HTBI primer set drove a first-round RT-PCR of the TCR CDR3. TCRdb itself ran the multiplex PCR reads through MiXCR, one entry per CDR3 protein. This sample carries about 300,000 distinct CDR3 sequences, roughly 19% of them seen once, and the ten largest clones take 35% to 45%.

The chain employs TRBV15 and TRBJ1-1; the D is unclear. The receptor was derived from a man aged 45-65 years with Graves' ophthalmopathy. The sample consisted of blood. The CDR3 region has the DNA TGTGCCACCAGCAGAGACGACACTGAAGCTTTCTTT. Translation: CATSRDDTEAFF.